A single sample is the source of the 27 T cell receptor beta chains below, sequenced in a study of cytomegalovirus exposure and HLA in healthy donors (dated by TCRdb to 2015 to 2018). Library construction relied on the immunoSEQ multiplex PCR assay. For the multiplex PCR, a mixture combining 60 forward primers for TCR Vbeta segments and 13 reverse primers for TCR Jbeta segments was used. The clones in this table, taken by TCRdb from immuneACCESS, are in-frame only. Not every clone is retained; where verified, under half of the shortfall comes from an unresolved V gene, and the cause of the rest is unknown. The sample table shows approximately 130,000 clones, and 81% are seen once. Jointly, the top ten make up less than 2.5% of the sample. Input material: PBMCs. These receptors all stem from a woman between 40 and 55 years old in good health and CMV-seronegative.

V and J are TRBV5-1 and TRBJ2-5, with D uncertain. The assigned J gene may be wrong: the sequence end matches TRBJ2-7 better. The CDR3 contains 13 residues. Germline CDR1 reads SGHRS; CDR2 reads YFSETQ. CDR3 nucleotides: TGCGCCAGCAGCTCGACACCTACCTACGAGCAGTACTTC. Its translation is CASSSTPTYEQYF.

This chain connects TRBV18 to TRBJ2-7; D is perhaps TRBD2 (6 bases). The CDR3 consists of 15 residues. V was pared by 3 bases and J by 9 bases, with 21 bases between. Looked up from germline, CDR1 is KGHSH and CDR2 is LQKENI. Written as DNA, the CDR3 is TGTGCCAGCTCACCGGAGGGATTGGGGTCCTCGAGGCAGTACTTC. Translated: CASSPEGLGSSRQYF.

This chain links TRBV28 with TRBJ1-2; possibly TRBD1 for D (5 bases). V shed 6 bases and J shed 4 bases, with 12 bases lying between them. Germline loops: CDR1 MDHEN, CDR2 SYDVKM. There are 13 residues in the CDR3. CDR3 nucleotides: TGTGCCAGCAGACACCAGGGAGGCTATGGCTACACCTTC. This encodes CASRHQGGYGYTF.

The rearrangement uses TRBV5-1 and TRBJ2-1, with TRBD2 matching 9 bases. The junction had 10 bases not matched to a gene; V was cut back by 0 bases and J by 6 bases. Germline V CDR1 and CDR2: SGHRS, YFSETQ. The CDR3 loop spans 17 amino acids. The CDR3 DNA reads as TGCGCCAGCAGCTTGGTACTAGCGGGTGGGTTCCTCAATGAGCAGTTCTTC. It is translated as CASSLVLAGGFLNEQFF.

This chain joins TRBV5-1 and TRBJ2-2, with 12 bases fitting TRBD2. There are 19 residues in the CDR3. The V gene's germline CDR1 is SGHRS and CDR2 YFSETQ. V lost 0 bases to trimming and J lost 9 bases; unmatched junction nucleotides: 15. CDR3 region: CASSLASSGGAFVSRELFF. CDR3 nucleotides: TGCGCCAGCAGCTTGGCTTCTAGCGGGGGGGCTTTCGTTTCCCGGGAGCTGTTTTTT.

This clone was detected once. The chain is built from TRBV7-3 and TRBJ2-2, with D perhaps TRBD2 (5 bases). Trimming shortened V by 1 base and J by 4 bases, and 16 bases separated the two germline ends. Germline V CDR1 and CDR2: SGHTA, FQGTGA. CDR3 length: 17 amino acids. CDR3 sequence: CASSLMTGVLGTGELFF. CDR3 nucleotides: TGTGCCAGCAGCTTAATGACCGGGGTTTTAGGCACCGGGGAGCTGTTTTTT.

The chain couples TRBV6-5 to TRBJ2-3, with 9 bases fitting TRBD2. Germline V gives CDR1 MNHEY, CDR2 SVGAGI. The CDR3 totals 15 residues. V was pared by 5 bases and J by 5 bases, with 8 bases of the junction left unmatched. The DNA for the CDR3 is TGTGCCAGCAGTAAGACTAGCGGAACCGGAGATACGCAGTATTTT. It translates to CASSKTSGTGDTQYF.

The chain links TRBV27 to TRBJ1-2; 10 nucleotides line up with TRBD1. Trimming took 5 bases from V and 2 from J; bases not matched to a gene: 8. The CDR3 contains 16 residues. Germline CDR1 is MNHEY and CDR2 is SMNVEV (reference sequence). CDR3 DNA sequence: TGTGCCAGCAGTCCAGTGGGACAGGGGAGAAACTATGGCTACACCTTC. It yields the protein CASSPVGQGRNYGYTF.

This CDR3 reads CASSQVWDTYEQYF. The CDR3 bases are TGTGCCAGCAGCCAAGTATGGGACACCTACGAGCAGTACTTC. The chain combines TRBV14 with TRBJ2-7; possible D gene TRBD1, 6 bases. The CDR3 sequence is 14 residues long. CDR1 and CDR2 (germline): SGHDN, FVKESK. Trimming shortened V by 1 base and J by 2 bases, and 9 bases separated the two germline ends.

The V and J genes are TRBV27 and TRBJ2-5; TRBD2 matches at 12 bases. Germline assignment: CDR1 MNHEY and CDR2 SMNVEV (reference sequence). The CDR3 has 15 residues. Losses at the gene ends were 3 bases for V and 4 bases for J; bases not matched to a gene: 3. The CDR3 loop reads CASSFLAGGRETQYF. DNA for the CDR3: TGTGCCAGCAGTTTTCTAGCGGGGGGGCGAGAGACCCAGTACTTC.

V gene TRBV19 combines with J gene TRBJ2-3; tentative D call: TRBD1 (6 bases). The CDR3 totals 14 residues. Per germline, CDR1 LNHDA and CDR2 SQIVND (reference sequence). V was pared by 7 bases and J by 5 bases, with 16 bases between. CDR3 sequence reads: CASTNAGVEDTQYF. The CDR3 DNA is TGTGCCAGTACCAACGCAGGGGTAGAAGATACGCAGTATTTT.

The chain couples TRBV6-5 to TRBJ2-5, with D perhaps matching TRBD1 (5 bases). The end of the DNA aligns better with TRBJ2-7, so the J call may be wrong. From germline, CDR1 is MNHEY and CDR2 SVGAGI. This CDR3 contains 14 residues. The CDR3 sequence: CASSDPGNSYEQYF. As DNA, the CDR3 is TGTGCCAGCAGTGACCCAGGGAACTCCTACGAGCAGTACTTC.

This clone appeared a few times. V gene TRBV7-9 combines with J gene TRBJ2-4; D perhaps matches TRBD2 (6 bases). Trimming removed 1 base at V and 3 bases at J, with 7 bases between. This CDR3 has 14 residues. Germline CDR1 reads SEHNR; CDR2 reads FQNEAQ (reference sequence). CDR3 protein: CASSLVADKNIQYF. Written as DNA, the CDR3 is TGTGCCAGCAGCTTAGTAGCGGACAAAAACATTCAGTACTTC.

The chain joins TRBV2 to TRBJ2-5; tentative D call: TRBD1 (6 bases). The J call may be incorrect, as the DNA end agrees better with TRBJ2-7. Germline V gene data show CDR1 as SNHLY and CDR2 as FYNNEI. This CDR3 spans 16 amino acids. CDR3 in amino acids: CASSSRDTPGGYEQYF. CDR3 bases: TGTGCCAGCAGCTCCCGGGACACCCCTGGGGGCTACGAGCAGTACTTC.

This rearrangement joins TRBV6-6 to TRBJ2-5; D ambiguous. CDR3 length: 11 amino acids. V was pared by 8 bases and J by 4 bases, with 8 bases between. The germline gives CDR1 MNHNY, CDR2 SVGAGI (reference sequence). CDR3 sequence reads: CASHSGETQYF. The CDR3 region has the DNA TGTGCCAGCCACTCTGGAGAGACCCAGTACTTC.

The CDR3 protein is CASSEDHRASEVAFF. In DNA, the CDR3 is TGTGCCAGCAGTGAAGATCATAGAGCCTCGGAGGTCGCTTTCTTT. The rearrangement links TRBV2 to TRBJ1-1; D remains unclear. The length of the CDR3 is 15 residues. In germline, CDR1 is SNHLY, CDR2 FYNNEI. Between the trimmed V and J ends, which lost 1 base and 11 bases, there was a span of 20 bases.

This CDR3 reads CASTSPDTQYF. The CDR3 bases are TGTGCCAGCACGTCCCCAGATACGCAGTATTTT. This sequence joins TRBV21-1 and TRBJ2-3; TRBD2 is the table's D call, not checked against the DNA. TRBV21-1 is an annotated pseudogene. The CDR3 is made up of 11 amino acids.

In the case of this clone: The germline gene is not matched at one end of the junction; a read error may be the cause. The rearrangement uses TRBV2 and TRBJ2-5; D ambiguous. CDR1 is SNHLY and CDR2 is FYNNEI in the germline V gene. The CDR3 has 12 residues. DNA of the CDR3: TGTGCCAGCAGTGGCTTTAAAGAGGCCCAGTACTTC. It encodes CASSGFKEAQYF.

This chain joins TRBV6-1 and TRBJ1-1; D unresolved. With 6 bases removed from V and 1 base from J, the gap between germline ends came to 9 bases. The CDR3 extends over 13 amino acids. In germline, CDR1 is MNHNS, CDR2 SASEGT. In DNA, the CDR3 is TGTGCCAGCAGCCGGACTGAGAACACTGAAGCTTTCTTT. It translates to CASSRTENTEAFF.

The chain is built from TRBV15 and TRBJ1-6, with D possibly TRBD1 on 6 matching bases. Per the germline V gene, CDR1 is LNHNV and CDR2 is YYDKDF (reference sequence). V gave up 2 bases and J gave up 1 base, with 12 bases separating them. This CDR3 has 17 amino acids. The CDR3 sequence is CATSRKRGGSYNSPLHF. CDR3 in DNA: TGTGCCACCAGCAGAAAAAGGGGGGGTTCCTATAATTCACCCCTCCACTTT.

V and J are TRBV6-5 and TRBJ1-5; 8 bases agree with TRBD1. This CDR3 has 13 residues. The ends lost 2 bases at V and 9 bases at J; junction bases unmatched: 3. Germline CDR1 MNHEY, CDR2 SVGAGI. The CDR3 loop is CASSYTGGGPQHF. Here the CDR3 DNA reads TGTGCCAGCAGTTACACAGGGGGGGGGCCCCAGCATTTT.

The gene calls are TRBV30 and TRBJ2-3, with D tentatively TRBD1 (7 bases). From germline, CDR1 is GTSNPN and CDR2 SVGIG (reference sequence). This CDR3 spans 13 amino acids. The ends were cut back, 2 bases at V and 3 bases at J, with 9 bases in the middle. The DNA of the CDR3 is TGTGCCTGGAGTTCAGGGGGGACAGATACGCAGTATTTT. Protein sequence: CAWSSGGTDTQYF.

The rearrangement links TRBV14 to TRBJ1-6; TRBD1 aligns across 7 bases. The CDR3 totals 15 residues. The germline gives CDR1 SGHDN, CDR2 FVKESK. With V trimmed by 1 base and J by 7 bases, 4 bases remained unmatched. The CDR3: CASSQVVQGNSPLHF. The CDR3 coding sequence is TGTGCCAGCAGCCAAGTTGTACAGGGGAATTCACCCCTCCACTTT.

The V and J genes are TRBV29-1 and TRBJ1-1; D remains ambiguous. The CDR3 spans 12 residues. Germline V gene lookup returns CDR1 SQVTM and CDR2 ANQGSEA. Trimming took 4 bases from V and 0 from J, leaving 6 bases between them. The DNA for the CDR3 is TGCAGCGTTGGGCACATGAACACTGAAGCTTTCTTT. Its protein product is CSVGHMNTEAFF.

The DNA for the CDR3 is TGTGCCAGCTCACCCCCTAGCGGGGGGGTTGTCGAGCAGTTCTTC. This gives the protein CASSPPSGGVVEQFF. The chain has TRBV18 and TRBJ2-1, with TRBD2 matching over 12 bases. Per the germline V gene, CDR1 is KGHSH and CDR2 is LQKENI. The CDR3 covers 15 residues. V shed 3 bases, J shed 10 bases, and the junction held 7 bases outside the gene matches.

This chain uses TRBV28 with TRBJ1-5, with 9 positions matching TRBD1. Trimming at V came to 2 bases and at J to 5 bases, leaving 4 bases not matched to a gene. From germline, CDR1 is MDHEN and CDR2 SYDVKM. This CDR3 spans 15 amino acids. As DNA, the CDR3 is TGTGCCAGCAGTTTAGGGGACAGGGACTATCAGCCCCAGCATTTT. Translation: CASSLGDRDYQPQHF. Supplemented by reference TRBV28 and TRBJ1-5, the full variable domain reads DVKVTQSSRYLVKRTGEKVFLECVQDMDHENMFWYRQDPGLGLRLIYFSYDVKMKEKGDIPEGYSVSREKKERFSLILESASTNQTSMYLCASSLGDRDYQPQHFGDGTRLSIL.

This chain connects TRBV5-1 to TRBJ1-1; D not certain. Germline V lookup: CDR1 SGHRS, CDR2 YFSETQ. V lost 4 bases to trimming and J lost 4 bases, with 14 bases between them. CDR3 size: 14 residues. As DNA, the CDR3 is TGCGCCAGCAGCCCAGGAGGGTTGGGCACTGAAGCTTTCTTT. This sequence encodes CASSPGGLGTEAFF.